A single sample is the source of the 23 T cell receptor beta chains below, sequenced in a study of T cells in Graves' hyperthyroidism and ophthalmopathy. RNA transcripts yielded amplified TCR beta CDR3 regions. With the HTBI primer set, the TCR CDR3 went through a first round of RT-PCR. TCRdb re-analysed the multiplex PCR reads in MiXCR, keeping a single row per CDR3 protein. There are around 400,000 distinct CDR3 sequences in the sample; roughly 14% occur only once, and around 30% lies in the top ten. Sequencing input: blood. The receptors here all came from a woman younger than 30 with Graves' hyperthyroidism that later progressed to Graves' ophthalmopathy.

Many counts were recorded for this clonotype. This chain joins TRBV2 and TRBJ2-3; D is perhaps TRBD2 (5 bases). From germline, CDR1 is SNHLY and CDR2 FYNNEI. V was shortened by 11 bases and J by 0 bases, with 15 bases between the two germline ends. This CDR3 contains 14 residues. The CDR3 here is CAGLRRTSTDTQYF. CDR3 DNA: TGTGCCGGGCTAAGACGGACTAGCACAGATACGCAGTATTTT.

This clonotype appeared many times. CDR3 sequence (DNA): TGTGCCAGCAGTGATCTCCCCGAGCAGTTCTTC. It specifies CASSDLPEQFF. The chain uses TRBV2 and TRBJ2-1; D is ambiguous. Germline V lookup: CDR1 SNHLY, CDR2 FYNNEI. Trimming pared 3 bases from V and 10 bases from J, leaving 7 bases between. The CDR3 has 11 amino acids. Looking up the rest from reference TRBV2 and TRBJ2-1 gives the full variable domain: EPEVTQTPSHQVTQMGQEVILRCVPISNHLYFYWYRQILGQKVEFLVSFYNNEISEKSEIFDDQFSVERPDGSNFTLKIRSTKLEDSAMYFCASSDLPEQFFGPGTRLTVL.

V and J are TRBV28 and TRBJ2-1; D remains unclear. This CDR3 comprises 13 residues. V lost 10 bases and J lost 4, with 14 bases in between. In germline, CDR1 is MDHEN, CDR2 SYDVKM. The CDR3 spells CAIKRLVYNEQFF. In DNA form, the CDR3 reads TGTGCCATCAAACGGTTAGTTTACAATGAGCAGTTCTTC.

This clonotype was counted a few times. The rearrangement joins TRBV10-2 to TRBJ2-5, with 12 bases lining up with TRBD2. Losses at the gene ends were 6 bases for V and 5 bases for J; bases not matched to a gene: 7. Germline CDR1 reads WSHSY; CDR2 reads SAAADI. The CDR3 runs 15 residues. CDR3 amino acids: CASRTGLAGFETQYF. In DNA form, the CDR3 reads TGCGCCAGCAGAACCGGACTAGCGGGATTTGAGACCCAGTACTTC.

A note on this clonotype: This may arise from a read error, as a much more abundant clone is one base away. This chain links TRBV2 with TRBJ2-7; D is unresolved. Germline CDR1 is SNHLY and CDR2 is FYNNEI. The CDR3 has 13 residues. This chain's CDR3 is CASSDATPYERYF. The CDR3 DNA follows: TGTGCCAGCAGTGACGCCACCCCCTACGAGCGGTACTTC.

This clonotype came up a few times. V gene TRBV4-2 combines with J gene TRBJ2-4; 9 bases fit TRBD1. The CDR3 has 15 residues. CDR1 is LGHNA, CDR2 YNFKEQ, per germline. V shed 0 bases and J 6 bases; nucleotides not matched to a gene: 3. CDR3 amino acids: CASSQEKGQGNIQYF. In DNA form, the CDR3 reads TGTGCCAGCAGCCAAGAGAAGGGACAGGGAAACATTCAGTACTTC.

Remarks on this clonotype: This could be a read error, since a much larger clone is one nucleotide away. The chain is built from TRBV12-3 or TRBV12-4 and TRBJ1-4; no reliable D call. The CDR3 contains 14 residues. The CDR3 bases are TGTGGCAGCAGTTTCCGTAAAGGGATTGGAAAACTGTTTTTT. Its translation: CGSSFRKGIGKLFF.

This clonotype was detected only a few times. V gene TRBV7-2 combines with J gene TRBJ1-3; 7 nucleotides match TRBD1. After removal of 2 bases from V and 2 bases from J, the junction contained 6 bases not matched to a gene. CDR1 is SGHTA, CDR2 FQGNSA, per germline. This CDR3 has 16 residues. The CDR3 bases are TGTGCCAGCAGCTTAAACCTCGGGACAGCTGGAAACACCATATATTTT. Translation: CASSLNLGTAGNTIYF.

This clonotype was observed at least ten times. The CDR3 DNA reads TGTGCCAGCAGCGGCCGGAGGGCACAGGCCTACCCGAACACCGGGGAGCTGTTTTTT. Its protein is CASSGRRAQAYPNTGELFF. The chain carries TRBV7-2 and TRBJ2-2; the D gene is possibly TRBD2 (6 bases). The CDR3 loop spans 19 amino acids. The V end was cut by 5 bases, the J end by 0 bases, with 22 bases between. The germline CDR1 and CDR2 sequences are SGHTA and FQGNSA.

The sample holds many counts of this clonotype. The CDR3 DNA reads as TGTGCCAGCACCTCTCCTAGGGGCACTGAAGCTTTCTTT. It specifies CASTSPRGTEAFF. The V call is TRBV28, the J call TRBJ1-1; D might be TRBD1 (5 bases). V lost 7 bases to trimming and J lost 4 bases, with 13 bases between them. Germline-derived CDR1 and CDR2 are MDHEN and SYDVKM. The CDR3 length is 13 residues.

J is TRBJ2-1 and V is TRBV11-1; D could derive from TRBD1 or TRBD2 (5 bases each). The CDR3 consists of 15 residues. The V end was cut by 2 bases, the J end by 3 bases, with 11 bases between. CDR1 and CDR2 from the germline V gene are SGHAT and FQDESV (reference sequence). CDR3 sequence (DNA): TGTGCCAGCAGCTTAATGGCAGGGAGCTACAATGAGCAGTTCTTC. Amino acid sequence: CASSLMAGSYNEQFF.

This clonotype was seen at least ten times. The chain has TRBV20-1 and TRBJ1-2; a possible D gene is TRBD1 (5 bases). The CDR3 extends over 15 amino acids. With 1 base removed from V and 2 bases from J, the gap between germline ends came to 14 bases. Germline V gives CDR1 DFQATT, CDR2 SNEGSKA (reference sequence). The CDR3 bases are TGCAGTGCTAGAGGTCAAGGGGTGGGAAACTATGGCTACACCTTC. It translates to CSARGQGVGNYGYTF.

This clonotype came up many times. The rearrangement joins TRBV28 to TRBJ2-5; possible D gene TRBD1, 5 bases. CDR1 is MDHEN and CDR2 is SYDVKM in the germline V gene. V lost 3 bases, J lost 6 bases, and 14 bases lay in between. The CDR3 is 14 amino acids. The CDR3 DNA sequence: TGTGCCAGCAGTTTCCCCCAGGGCCCCAAGACCCAGTACTTC. Protein product: CASSFPQGPKTQYF.

This clonotype was detected ten times or more. This rearrangement joins TRBV7-6 to TRBJ2-3, with D perhaps TRBD2 (5 bases). The CDR3 contains 18 residues. The V gene lost 1 base and the J gene lost 5 bases, with 22 bases spanning the gap. CDR1 is SGHVS, CDR2 FNYEAQ, per germline. CDR3 coding DNA: TGTGCCAGCAGCTTAGAGGCCCCCGGAGGCGGGTTTGGAGATACGCAGTATTTT. Its protein is CASSLEAPGGGFGDTQYF. The full variable domain, rest sourced from reference TRBV7-6 and TRBJ2-3, is GAGVSQSPRYKVTKRGQDVALRCDPISGHVSLYWYRQALGQGPEFLTYFNYEAQQDKSGLPNDRFSAERPEGSISTLTIQRTEQRDSAMYRCASSLEAPGGGFGDTQYFGPGTRLTVL.

This clonotype was observed at least ten times. This rearrangement joins TRBV20-1 to TRBJ2-1; TRBD2 aligns across 8 bases. Germline CDR1 reads DFQATT; CDR2 reads SNEGSKA (reference sequence). V trimming: 6 bases; J trimming: 6 bases; junction bases outside the gene matches: 16. The CDR3 is made up of 16 amino acids. CDR3 protein: CSAQVAQAGVFNEQFF. The CDR3 DNA is TGCAGTGCGCAGGTCGCCCAAGCGGGAGTATTCAATGAGCAGTTCTTC.

This clonotype was counted many times. This chain links TRBV28 with TRBJ2-1; 8 bases match TRBD2. CDR1 and CDR2 from the germline V gene are MDHEN and SYDVKM. CDR3 length: 16 amino acids. The V and J ends lost 4 bases and 5 bases, in that order; junction bases with no gene match: 10. CDR3 nucleotides: TGTGCCAGCAGTTCATTTGTGACTAGCGCCCACAATGAGCAGTTCTTC. The encoded protein is CASSSFVTSAHNEQFF.

This clonotype was observed a few times. The genes are TRBV13 and TRBJ2-2, with D possibly TRBD2 on 6 matching bases. CDR1 PRHDT and CDR2 FYEKMQ come from the germline V gene (reference sequence). V lost 0 bases and J 3 bases, leaving 17 bases between the germline ends. The CDR3 spans 18 residues. Here the CDR3 reads CASSLGAAGPVYTGELFF. The CDR3 region has the DNA TGTGCCAGCAGCTTAGGGGCAGCGGGTCCGGTTTACACCGGGGAGCTGTTTTTT.

This clonotype was observed many times. This CDR3 is CASSLRGQGQPQHF. In DNA, the CDR3 is TGTGCCAGCAGTTTGAGGGGCCAGGGGCAGCCCCAGCATTTT. V is TRBV12-3 or TRBV12-4 and J is TRBJ1-5; TRBD1 is a possible D gene (6 bases). V gave up 3 bases and J gave up 7 bases, with 13 bases separating them. The CDR3 has 14 residues.

This clonotype was detected many times. This chain joins TRBV20-1 and TRBJ2-7; the match to TRBD2 covers 7 bases. Trimming at V came to 6 bases and at J to 6 bases, leaving 11 bases not matched to a gene. Germline assignment: CDR1 DFQATT and CDR2 SNEGSKA (reference sequence). This CDR3 has 13 residues. For the CDR3, the DNA is TGCAGTGCGTCCGGGACTAACGTCCTCGAGCAGTACTTC. It yields the protein CSASGTNVLEQYF.

As to this clonotype: This sequence may be a read error, since a much larger clone differs from it by one base. This chain joins TRBV28 and TRBJ2-7, with D possibly being TRBD2 (6 bases). Trimming pared 6 bases from V and 7 bases from J, leaving 31 bases between. This CDR3 comprises 18 residues. The germline gives CDR1 MDHEN, CDR2 SYDVKM. CDR3 protein: CASSPRGRGRRVHNEQYF. The DNA of the CDR3 is TGTGCCAGCAGCCCCAGAGGAAGGGGACGGAGGGTTCATAATGAGCAGTACTTC.

This sequence joins TRBV7-2 and TRBJ2-7; 9 bases line up with TRBD2. The germline V gene encodes CDR1 SGHTA and CDR2 FQGNSA. The CDR3 contains 18 residues. V shed 1 base, J shed 4 bases, and the junction held 14 bases outside the gene matches. CDR3 protein: CASSLGGRAPSFRYEQYF. The CDR3 DNA reads as TGTGCCAGCAGCTTAGGCGGGAGGGCCCCGTCCTTTCGTTACGAGCAGTACTTC. Full variable domain (outside the CDR3, taken from reference TRBV7-2 and TRBJ2-7): GAGVSQSPSNKVTEKGKDVELRCDPISGHTALYWYRQSLGQGLEFLIYFQGNSAPDKSGLPSDRFSAERTGGSVSTLTIQRTQQEDSAVYLCASSLGGRAPSFRYEQYFGPGTRLTVT.

Ten or more counts support this clonotype. The genes are TRBV10-3 and TRBJ2-1, with 12 bases aligning to TRBD2. The CDR3 has 15 amino acids. Germline CDR1 ENHRY, CDR2 SYGVKD. Germline trimming cut 4 bases from V and 5 bases from J; bases unmatched to any gene: 3. The CDR3 DNA sequence: TGTGCCATCAGTGGTAGACTAGCGGGAGACAATGAGCAGTTCTTC. As protein: CAISGRLAGDNEQFF.

The chain couples TRBV7-6 to TRBJ2-4, with TRBD1 identical over 9 bases. This CDR3 spans 16 amino acids. Germline V lookup: CDR1 SGHVS, CDR2 FNYEAQ. Losses at the gene ends were 4 bases for V and 0 bases for J; bases not matched to a gene: 4. CDR3 sequence reads: CASSSGTGLAKNIQYF. The CDR3 coding sequence is TGTGCCAGCAGCTCAGGGACAGGGTTAGCCAAAAACATTCAGTACTTC.